These 9 T cell receptor beta chains were sequenced from one sample in a study of CD8 T cells in Susac syndrome. Random hexamers were used to reverse transcribe the RNA input (roughly 0.5 to 1 ug). TCRdb redid the calling of the immunoSEQ multiplex PCR reads with MiXCR, one entry per CDR3 protein. This sample carries around 99,000 distinct CDR3 sequences, 96% of them seen once, and the ten largest clones take approximately 0.093%. Sequencing was performed on CD4+ T cells from PBMCs. These receptors were taken from a human donor in good health.

This clonotype was observed a single time. The chain carries TRBV6-2 or TRBV6-3 and TRBJ2-7; 11 positions match TRBD1. This CDR3 contains 14 residues. CDR1 MNHEY and CDR2 SVGEGT come from the germline V gene. J was trimmed by 5 bases and V by 6 bases; bases with no gene match: 6. For the CDR3, the DNA is TGTGCCAGCAGCCGGGAGGACAGGGGGCACGAGCAGTACTTC. It specifies CASSREDRGHEQYF.

The chain recombines TRBV20-1 with TRBJ1-5, with TRBD1 as a possible D gene (6 bases). This CDR3 region has 13 residues. Germline CDR1 reads DFQATT; CDR2 reads SNEGSKA (reference sequence). Trimming removed 4 bases at V and 9 bases at J, with 16 bases between. The CDR3 DNA reads as TGCAGTGCTATAGCCGGGGGCACAGGGCCCCAGCATTTT. Amino acids: CSAIAGGTGPQHF.

This sequence joins TRBV29-1 and TRBJ1-3; 9 bases are a match to TRBD1. Germline values: CDR1 SQVTM, CDR2 ANQGSEA. The V and J ends lost 5 bases and 7 bases, in that order; junction bases with no gene match: 9. The CDR3 loop spans 14 amino acids. CDR3: CSVTSSGQGNTIYF. The CDR3 nucleotides are TGCAGCGTTACCTCCTCGGGACAGGGTAACACCATATATTTT.

V and J are TRBV5-4 and TRBJ2-7; TRBD2 might be the D (6 bases). Germline V lookup: CDR1 SGHNT, CDR2 YYREEE (reference sequence). V dropped 4 bases and J dropped 5 bases, with 19 bases sitting between them. The CDR3 spans 15 residues. CDR3 bases: TGTGCCAGCAGCCCCGGACCGCGGGACGGGAACGAGCAGTACTTC. This sequence encodes CASSPGPRDGNEQYF.

The V call is TRBV20-1, the J call TRBJ2-7, with TRBD1 matching over 7 bases. Trimming took 6 bases from V and 4 from J; bases not matched to a gene: 9. The CDR3 totals 13 residues. The germline V gene has CDR1 DFQATT and CDR2 SNEGSKA (reference sequence). CDR3 DNA: TGCAGTGCATCTCCGGGACAGTTTTACGAGCAGTACTTC. Amino acids: CSASPGQFYEQYF.

V and J are TRBV2 and TRBJ2-3; maybe TRBD2 (5 bases). The length of the CDR3 is 14 residues. The V gene lost 7 bases and the J gene lost 4 bases, with 15 bases spanning the gap. Germline values: CDR1 SNHLY, CDR2 FYNNEI. The CDR3 DNA reads TGTGCCAGCACCCAAATCGGGGTGGCAGATACGCAGTATTTT. Residues: CASTQIGVADTQYF.

The CDR3 region is CASSLESPTSSPLHF. DNA for the CDR3: TGCGCCAGCAGCTTGGAATCGCCAACGAGTTCACCCCTCCACTTT. The rearrangement links TRBV5-1 to TRBJ1-6; D gene unclear. CDR1 SGHRS and CDR2 YFSETQ come from the germline V gene. V lost 0 bases, J lost 9 bases, and 13 bases lay in between. CDR3 length: 15 amino acids.

CDR3 in amino acids: CSAREGTTEAFF. The CDR3, as DNA: TGCAGTGCTCGGGAGGGAACCACTGAAGCTTTCTTT. The chain uses TRBV20-1 and TRBJ1-1; D unclear. V lost 5 bases and J lost 4, with 11 bases in between. Germline V gene sequence: CDR1 DFQATT, CDR2 SNEGSKA (reference sequence). This CDR3 comprises 12 residues.

The chain recombines TRBV27 with TRBJ2-2; 12 bases are shared with TRBD1. CDR3 length: 15 amino acids. V was clipped by 6 bases and J by 6 bases; unmatched bases: 5. Germline V gene lookup returns CDR1 MNHEY and CDR2 SMNVEV (reference sequence). The CDR3 protein is CASSRGQGAAGELFF. The DNA for the CDR3 is TGTGCCAGCAGCAGGGGACAGGGGGCGGCCGGGGAGCTGTTTTTT.